This T cell receptor beta chain was observed in a study of cytomegalovirus exposure and HLA in healthy donors. In nominal health when sampled, donors likely had unrecorded immune exposures nonetheless. The PCR ran on 60 Vbeta and 13 Jbeta primers. The method was immunoSEQ multiplex PCR; TCRdb's version includes in-frame clones alone and lacks a portion of them. In total, the table holds 100,000 or so clones. Of note for this clone: Antigen unknown.

The CDR3 spans 16 residues. Germline CDR1 and CDR2: MNHEY and SVGAGI. V was pared by 1 base and J by 7 bases, with 7 bases of the junction left unmatched. Whole-study findings and limits: Serostatus for CMV was the only available immune exposure information. Presence/absence analyses took donor sequencing depth as roughly uniform. Another analysis was done later, and it associated 15,000 or so TCR beta sequences with HLA alleles at 0.05 false discovery rate.

The sequence derives from a woman in her 30s in good health and CMV-seronegative. Sequencing input: PBMCs. V gene TRBV6-5 combines with J gene TRBJ1-4, with 9 nucleotides matching TRBD1. In DNA, the CDR3 is TGTGCCAGCAGTTACTGGCCGGGACAGGGCGGTGAAAAACTGTTTTTT. Amino acid sequence: CASSYWPGQGGEKLFF.